There are many counts of the clone carrying this T cell receptor (beta chain). Its antigen is not identified. The data originate from a study of T cell repertoires in cytomegalovirus infection. Looking at the study overall: It was the public TCR beta signatures that indicated both CMV infection and matching HLA type. Study-level points and caveats: In two of eight donors, the top clonotype was HLA-C-restricted CMV-specific. Cumulated frequencies of public TCR beta families served to identify carriers of CMV plus the relevant HLA.

Each CDR3 protein gets one entry after TCRdb re-called the reads with MiXCR. The sample includes hundreds of thousands of distinct CDR3 sequences, around a tenth of them seen just once. Germline trimming cut 2 bases from V and 6 bases from J; bases unmatched to any gene: 4. From germline, CDR1 is MNHEY and CDR2 SVGEGT. This CDR3 spans 14 amino acids. The sample consisted of PBMCs. The gene calls are TRBV6-2 or TRBV6-3 and TRBJ1-5, with 7 bases matching TRBD1. The receptor was derived from a human donor in good health (CMV status not recorded). Some clones in this sample may be carry-over from other donors' samples. DNA of the CDR3: TGTGCCAGCAGTTACGACAGGGAGGTTCAGCCCCAGCATTTT. It is translated as CASSYDREVQPQHF.